Each of the 20 T cell receptor beta chains below was sequenced from the same sample in a study of graft-versus-host responses after intestinal transplantation. These receptors have no known antigen. This table comes from immunoSEQ multiplex PCR, and its TCRdb copy is limited to in-frame clones, with some not included. The repertoire includes under 85,000 clones, 85% to 95% of them detected once, and over 0.4% sits in the top ten. The sequenced sample was unstimulated CD8+ T cells sorted from spleen or lymph node cells, obtained before intestinal transplant. These receptors all come from a human donor who received an intestinal transplant.

The rearrangement links TRBV28 to TRBJ2-1; D is unresolved. The V and J ends lost 3 bases and 7 bases respectively, with 4 bases between them. The CDR3 loop spans 11 amino acids. The germline gives CDR1 MDHEN, CDR2 SYDVKM. CDR3 sequence (DNA): TGTGCCAGCAGTTTGGGGAATGAGCAGTTCTTC. It codes for CASSLGNEQFF.

The chain has TRBV2 and TRBJ1-4, with D perhaps TRBD1 (5 bases). V was pared by 4 bases and J by 7 bases, with 19 bases between. This CDR3 is built from 16 residues. The germline V gene encodes CDR1 SNHLY and CDR2 FYNNEI. The CDR3 loop reads CASSVDGDVGAEKLFF. The CDR3 nucleotides are TGTGCCAGCAGTGTCGATGGGGATGTCGGGGCTGAAAAACTGTTTTTT.

This chain uses TRBV5-1 with TRBJ2-1; 11 positions match TRBD1. V shed 1 base and J 4 bases; nucleotides not matched to a gene: 4. The V gene's germline CDR1 is SGHRS and CDR2 YFSETQ. The CDR3 loop spans 16 amino acids. The CDR3 reads CASSLTGTGGYNEQFF. The CDR3 DNA reads as TGCGCCAGCAGCTTGACGGGGACAGGGGGATACAATGAGCAGTTCTTC.

Written as DNA, the CDR3 is TGTGCCAGCAGCGTAGGCGGGAGGGGGGGAGAGACCCAGTACTTC. Protein product: CASSVGGRGGETQYF. This sequence joins TRBV9 and TRBJ2-5; 9 bases line up with TRBD2. This CDR3 region has 15 residues. Germline trimming cut 0 bases from V and 4 bases from J; bases unmatched to any gene: 4. The V gene's germline CDR1 is SGDLS and CDR2 YYNGEE.

This rearrangement joins TRBV5-1 to TRBJ2-4; 7 bases match TRBD2. There are 16 residues in the CDR3. Germline lookup yields CDR1 SGHRS and CDR2 YFSETQ. The V and J ends lost 3 bases and 2 bases, in that order; junction bases with no gene match: 8. The CDR3 here is CASSSGRREPKNIQYF. In nucleotides, the CDR3 is TGCGCCAGCAGCTCCGGTCGGCGGGAGCCCAAAAACATTCAGTACTTC.

The chain employs TRBV6-5 and TRBJ2-2; the match to TRBD2 covers 9 bases. Per the germline V gene, CDR1 is MNHEY and CDR2 is SVGAGI. There are 15 residues in the CDR3. The V segment lost 2 bases and the J segment 3 bases; nucleotides outside the gene matches: 1. The CDR3 nucleotides are TGTGCCAGCAGTTACAGCGGGAGGTACACCGGGGAGCTGTTTTTT. This gives the protein CASSYSGRYTGELFF.

The gene calls are TRBV5-4 and TRBJ2-5; 12 bases fit TRBD2. The J call may be mistaken, given a closer DNA end match to TRBJ2-7. The CDR3 length is 14 residues. CDR1 and CDR2 from the germline V gene are SGHNT and YYREEE (reference sequence). The CDR3 coding sequence is TGTGCCAGCTGGACTAGCGGGGATTCCTACGAGCAGTACTTC. Protein sequence: CASWTSGDSYEQYF.

J is TRBJ1-1 and V is TRBV5-4; no reliable D call. CDR3 length: 13 amino acids. V was clipped by 0 bases and J by 4 bases, with 7 bases between them. Germline V gives CDR1 SGHNT, CDR2 YYREEE (reference sequence). DNA of the CDR3: TGTGCCAGCAGCTTGGTTGGCAGCACTGAAGCTTTCTTT. This sequence encodes CASSLVGSTEAFF. Looking up the rest from reference TRBV5-4 and TRBJ1-1 gives the full variable domain: ETGVTQSPTHLIKTRGQQVTLRCSSQSGHNTVSWYQQALGQGPQFIFQYYREEENGRGNFPPRFSGLQFPNYSSELNVNALELDDSALYLCASSLVGSTEAFFGQGTRLTVV.

This clone was observed once. The rearrangement joins TRBV19 to TRBJ1-2; possible D gene TRBD1, 5 bases. CDR1 is LNHDA and CDR2 is SQIVND in the germline V gene (reference sequence). V lost 1 base and J lost 4, with 16 bases in between. The CDR3 is 16 amino acids. In DNA form, the CDR3 reads TGTGCCAGTAGTATAGTCGGGACCCAGGAGCCCTATGGCTACACCTTC. Amino acids: CASSIVGTQEPYGYTF.

The chain joins TRBV7-9 to TRBJ2-3; D remains unclear. The V end lost 11 bases, the J end lost 2 bases, and 5 bases lay between the germline ends. CDR3 size: 10 residues. Germline V gene sequence: CDR1 SEHNR, CDR2 FQNEAQ (reference sequence). The CDR3 region has the DNA TGTGCCGAAACCACAGATACGCAGTATTTT. Amino acid sequence: CAETTDTQYF.

The chain joins TRBV27 to TRBJ1-6, with D possibly matching TRBD1 (6 bases). The CDR3 runs 14 residues. Germline V gives CDR1 MNHEY, CDR2 SMNVEV (reference sequence). V lost 8 bases to trimming and J lost 1 base, with 9 bases between them. The CDR3 is CASCTGSYNSPLHF. DNA for the CDR3: TGTGCCAGCTGCACAGGGTCCTATAATTCACCCCTCCACTTT.

The V and J genes are TRBV15 and TRBJ1-2; no definite D call. The germline V and J ends were trimmed by 3 bases and 5 bases, with 13 bases remaining between them. The CDR3 consists of 14 residues. Germline V gives CDR1 LNHNV, CDR2 YYDKDF (reference sequence). This chain's CDR3 is CATSSDPLRYGYTF. As DNA, the CDR3 is TGTGCCACCAGCAGTGATCCCCTAAGATATGGCTACACCTTC.

The CDR3 DNA reads TGTGCCAGCAGCCATAAGGGACCGGATAATTCACCCCTCCACTTT. Protein sequence: CASSHKGPDNSPLHF. V gene TRBV4-2 combines with J gene TRBJ1-6, with TRBD1 as a possible D gene (5 bases). V dropped 3 bases and J dropped 5 bases, with 11 bases sitting between them. The germline V gene has CDR1 LGHNA and CDR2 YNFKEQ. The length of the CDR3 is 15 residues.

This chain links TRBV29-1 with TRBJ2-6, with TRBD2 identical over 7 bases. CDR3 length: 18 residues. J was trimmed by 2 bases and V by 2 bases; bases with no gene match: 12. Germline CDR1 SQVTM, CDR2 ANQGSEA. This chain's CDR3 is CSVENGAGEFPGANVLTF. CDR3 DNA: TGCAGCGTTGAAAACGGGGCGGGAGAATTCCCTGGGGCCAACGTCCTGACTTTC.

The CDR3 here is CASSLSGLGLPPSSYNEQFF. DNA for the CDR3: TGTGCCAGCAGTTTATCTGGTCTAGGCCTCCCCCCCTCTTCCTACAATGAGCAGTTCTTC. The chain has TRBV27 and TRBJ2-1; D is unclear. This CDR3 is 20 amino acids long. V was trimmed by 0 bases and J by 1 base, leaving 22 bases between them. Germline values: CDR1 MNHEY, CDR2 SMNVEV (reference sequence).

This clone is a singleton in its sample. The chain uses TRBV15 and TRBJ1-5, with unresolved D. The CDR3 sequence is 15 residues long. Deletions cut 0 bases from V and 7 bases from J, with 13 bases between. Germline-derived CDR1 and CDR2 are LNHNV and YYDKDF (reference sequence). The CDR3 coding sequence is TGTGCCACCAGCAGAGATCGAGGGCCTAGCCAGCCCCAGCATTTT. Its protein is CATSRDRGPSQPQHF.

The chain is built from TRBV7-9 and TRBJ1-2; D uncertain. CDR3 length: 12 amino acids. The germline CDR1 and CDR2 sequences are SEHNR and FQNEAQ (reference sequence). The V gene lost 6 bases and the J gene lost 8 bases, with 13 bases spanning the gap. CDR3 nucleotides: TGTGCCAGCAGGCCAACGGGGAGAGGCTACACCTTC. Amino acid sequence: CASRPTGRGYTF.

The chain employs TRBV7-9 and TRBJ1-1, with a weak D call TRBD1 (5 bases). V shed 2 bases and J shed 4 bases, with 26 bases lying between them. Germline CDR1 and CDR2: SEHNR and FQNEAQ (reference sequence). The CDR3 contains 19 residues. The CDR3 loop reads CASSLKVIWQGRSGTEAFF. For the CDR3, the DNA is TGTGCCAGCAGCTTAAAAGTTATCTGGCAGGGTCGATCCGGCACTGAAGCTTTCTTT.

The chain has TRBV30 and TRBJ1-2; the D gene is possibly TRBD1 (5 bases). V lost 0 bases to trimming and J lost 4 bases, with 9 bases between them. The CDR3 totals 13 residues. The germline CDR1 and CDR2 sequences are GTSNPN and SVGIG (reference sequence). The CDR3 region is CAWSVTGGYGYTF. DNA of the CDR3: TGTGCCTGGAGTGTAACGGGGGGCTATGGCTACACCTTC.

As DNA, the CDR3 is TGTGCCAGCAGAGTTACTTGGGGGGACTCCTACAATGAGCAGTTCTTC. This codes for CASRVTWGDSYNEQFF. V and J are TRBV27 and TRBJ2-1, with D maybe TRBD2 (6 bases). CDR3 size: 16 residues. V shed 6 bases and J shed 0 bases, with 15 bases lying between them. Germline-derived CDR1 and CDR2 are MNHEY and SMNVEV (reference sequence).